This T cell receptor beta chain was obtained from a study of T cell responses to AZD1222 COVID-19 vaccine. Findings and limits, study-wide: Elevations in Spike-specific TCR breadth and depth followed administration of two AZD1222 doses. Donors skewed white British and female; clonal diversity was possibly underestimated.

Measured with immunoSEQ multiplex PCR; TCRdb has only the in-frame clones, and not every one. Here the sample spans roughly 90,000 clones, over 80% being singletons. V gave up 1 base and J gave up 6 bases; unmatched junction bases: 15. The CDR3 contains 17 residues. Germline V gene sequence: CDR1 SGHTA, CDR2 FQGNSA. Comment on this clone: Its antigen remains unidentified.

This material consisted of peripheral blood, taken on day 0 of MenACWY control vaccination. The V and J genes are TRBV7-2 and TRBJ2-7; 7 bases are a match to TRBD1. This receptor was identified in an adult in good health. The CDR3 DNA is TGTGCCAGCAGCTTAGTGGTCCTAACAGGGGCGGACGGCGAGCAGTACTTC. Its translation is CASSLVVLTGADGEQYF.